The entry that follows covers one TCR beta chain sequence. Here immunoSEQ multiplex PCR was the method, and the copy in TCRdb shows in-frame clones only, minus some. This repertoire shows about 210,000 clones, about 83% found once; its top ten account for 2.9%. Trimming stripped 5 bases from V and 9 bases from J, with 17 bases between. The CDR3 is 15 amino acids. Germline CDR1 and CDR2: SGHVS and FQNEAQ. The data belong to a study of blood T cell repertoires in COVID-19. The sequence came from a man aged 45 to 65 with active or convalescent COVID-19. The sample taken for sequencing was peripheral blood. The chain combines TRBV7-8 with TRBJ1-6; maybe TRBD1 (6 bases). The CDR3 sequence is CASSVQQGSSSPLHF. The CDR3 DNA reads TGTGCCAGCAGCGTACAACAGGGCTCAAGTTCACCCCTCCACTTT.